Listed here is a single T cell receptor beta chain. This clonotype was counted a few times. Its antigen target is currently unknown. The record has no base qualities; no much larger clone is one base away. Library method: 5' RACE. Reads for this sample came from an Illumina HiSeq 2500. A second roughly 6 to 12 cycle PCR used a sample-barcoded 5' primer and a J-beta primer mix. Each TCR beta cDNA molecule received a unique molecular identifier from a template-switch 5' adaptor carrying 12 random nucleotides. Each sample yielded at least 2.5 million CDR3-containing paired-end reads. First-strand cDNA synthesis was performed from all RNA using the Mint cDNA synthesis kit, with priming by a TRBC-specific oligonucleotide. Following uracil-DNA glycosylase treatment, a first 18-cycle PCR with universal primers M1SS and BC2_uni_R was performed on all cDNA. The source study handled its data this way. For normalization, 1 million high-quality reads were randomly selected from each sample, with every read carrying a distinct molecular identifier. Instead of being binned into consensus sequences, reads that shared molecular identifiers were thrown out. MiTCR, set to a Q25 quality threshold and the strictest error-elimination algorithm, was used for CDR3 identification, clonotype clustering and error correction. A nonparametric unseen species model using Euler transformation provided a lower-bound estimate of total TCR beta diversity. TCRdb took the public reads, trimmed them with fastp at Q25, ran MiXCR for clone calling and kept in-frame beta chains. Each entry is one CDR3 protein sequence, shown with its most common DNA and genes. What appears here as the V and J calls and clone size reflects TCRdb's work, not the paper's. The sample table contains under 1,100,000 distinct CDR3 sequences; only one count was recorded for 20% to 25% of them. Approximately 0.7% of the sample belongs to the ten largest clones.

This sample stems from a study of blood T cells in healthy people across ages (dated by TCRdb to between 2014 and 2017). The study in broad terms: In model experiments, template switching captured roughly one uniquely barcoded TCR beta cDNA molecule for every two T cells. Age-related changes in TCR beta repertoire diversity were measured in the study by deep sequencing normalized with unique cDNA molecular identifiers. The donors were split into four age groups: young (average around 16 years), middle-aged (roughly 39), aged (approximately 60) and long-lived (roughly 80). For two donors (one aged 18 to 30 and one aged 80 or older), the study analyzed two additional independent replicas of 1 million unique cDNA reads from the same blood draw.

Donors were roughly 40 systemically healthy Caucasian individuals from Russia aged 6 to 90 years. About 9.6 milliliters of peripheral blood were collected from each donor into EDTA-treated Vacutainer tubes. PBMCs were isolated by Ficoll-Paque density-gradient centrifugation, with at least 6.5 million obtained per sample. Trizol reagent was used to extract total RNA from PBMCs, with at least 6 micrograms per sample. For every donor, flow cytometry on a PBMC aliquot measured the percentage of naive CD45RAhigh/CD27high T cells. On the study overall, not on this receptor specifically: Estimates of total diversity from one million sequenced T cells were regarded as lower bounds and underestimates. The CMV infection status of donors was not known, potentially confounding age-related changes in expanded clonotypes. As age increased, observed TCR beta diversity per million T cells dropped in a roughly linear way, and a significant reduction was already evident by age about 40. Because profiling used bulk unsorted PBMCs, naive and antigen-experienced compartments could not be compared conclusively. Compared with the aged group, more naive CD4+ T cells, fewer expanded clones and increased TCR diversity were shown by the long-lived group, suggesting age selection. There was a strong correlation between observed TCR beta diversity and the percentage of naive T cells measured by flow cytometry.

Including cysteine and phenylalanine, the CDR3 has 15 amino acids. The kept DNA is CDR3 alone, 45 bases in frame from the first base. From the germline V gene (reference sequence), CDR1 is MNHEY and CDR2 is SMNVEV. At the junction V is shortened by 6 bases and J by 1 base, with 15 bases in between. The sample was also reused in another study, on T cells of mothers and their children. The second study's authors report: The donors were nine systemically healthy Caucasian individuals, made up of three mothers and their six children. cDNA synthesis consumed the entire amount of extracted RNA, loaded at approximately 1.6 ug RNA in each 15 ul reaction. In the second PCR, the M1S primer introduced both the sample barcodes and 2-4 random nucleotides. More than 8 million TCR beta CDR3 reads were obtained from each mother, and about 3 million reads were obtained from each child. TCR recombination output is similarly shaped by thymic selection in related and unrelated pairs, with a minor effect exerted by inherited differences. Related mother-child pairs always showed normalized repertoire overlap that was slightly higher than in unrelated mother-child pairs, though the difference was never significant. With a sensitivity of about 100 clones per million clonotypes, no persistent microchimeric T cell clones were detected. To look for features that set related mother-child pairs apart from unrelated individuals, the researchers ran deep NGS to compare the TCR beta repertoires of mothers and children. On average, the children were roughly 12 +/- 4 years old, while the mothers were about 37 +/- 4 years old. After adapters were ligated using NEBNext reagents, the libraries underwent 100+100 nt paired-end sequencing on an Illumina HiSeq 2000. To avoid cross-contamination, the mother libraries and the child libraries were prepared a month apart and sequenced in separate runs. For each donor, between about 450,000 and 2,300,000 distinct TCR beta clonotypes were identified. Naive TCR beta clonotypes were estimated from low-frequency clonotypes matched to each donor's FACS-determined naive share, without sorting.

The sequenced material came from blood. This TCR was sampled from a girl aged 2 to 10 in good health. Recombination linked TRBV27 to TRBJ1-2, with a weak D call of TRBD1 (5 bases match). The DNA reads TGTGCCAGCAGCAGGGTAACAGAACTTAACTATGGCTACACCTTC. Translated, it gives CASSRVTELNYGYTF.